This T cell receptor (beta chain) was documented in a study of T cell changes during pregnancy in multiple sclerosis. Germline CDR1 and CDR2: MNHEY and SMNVEV (reference sequence). V shed 4 bases, J shed 4 bases, and the junction held 9 bases outside the gene matches. The CDR3 is 16 amino acids. Profiling relied on immunoSEQ multiplex PCR, and the TCRdb table lists in-frame clones only, not all of them. The sample lists about 79,000 clones; about 89% were seen once. This sequence joins TRBV27 and TRBJ2-1; 8 bases are shared with TRBD2. The TCR sequence derives from a female donor with multiple sclerosis, enrolled in a pregnancy study. The material was CD4+ T cells from peripheral blood mononuclear cells, obtained in the second trimester of pregnancy. The CDR3 loop is CASSWIGASGYNEQFF. Here the CDR3 DNA reads TGTGCCAGCAGTTGGATCGGGGCTAGCGGGTACAATGAGCAGTTCTTC.